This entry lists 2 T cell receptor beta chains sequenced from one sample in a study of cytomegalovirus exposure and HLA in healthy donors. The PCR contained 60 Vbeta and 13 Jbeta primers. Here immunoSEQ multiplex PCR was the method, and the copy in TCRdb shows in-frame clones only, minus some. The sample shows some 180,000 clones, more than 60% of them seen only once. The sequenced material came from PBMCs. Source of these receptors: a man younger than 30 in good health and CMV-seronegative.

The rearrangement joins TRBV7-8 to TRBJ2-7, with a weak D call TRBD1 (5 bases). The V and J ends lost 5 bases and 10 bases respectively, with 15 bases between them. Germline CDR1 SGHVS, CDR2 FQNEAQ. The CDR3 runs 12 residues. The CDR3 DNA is TGTGCCAGCAGCCCTTGGACGCAGGGCCAGTACTTC. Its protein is CASSPWTQGQYF.

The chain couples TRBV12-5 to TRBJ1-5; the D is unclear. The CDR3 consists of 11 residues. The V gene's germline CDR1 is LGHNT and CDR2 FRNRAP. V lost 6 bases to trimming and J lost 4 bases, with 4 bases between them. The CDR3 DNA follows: TGTGCTAGTGGCCATAATCAGCCCCAGCATTTT. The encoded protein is CASGHNQPQHF.